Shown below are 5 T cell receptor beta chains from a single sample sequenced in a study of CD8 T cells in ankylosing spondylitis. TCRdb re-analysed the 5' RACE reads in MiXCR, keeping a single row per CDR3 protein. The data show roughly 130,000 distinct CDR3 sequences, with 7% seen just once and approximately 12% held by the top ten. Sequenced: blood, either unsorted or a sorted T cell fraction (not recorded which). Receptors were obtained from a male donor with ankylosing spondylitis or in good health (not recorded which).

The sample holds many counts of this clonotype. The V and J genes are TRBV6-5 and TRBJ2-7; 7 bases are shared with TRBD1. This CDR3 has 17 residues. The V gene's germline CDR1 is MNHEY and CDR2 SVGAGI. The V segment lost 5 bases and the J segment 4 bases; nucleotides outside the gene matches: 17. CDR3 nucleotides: TGTGCCAGCAGTCACTTCCCTCGGACAGGTATTAGTTACGAGCAGTACTTC. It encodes CASSHFPRTGISYEQYF.

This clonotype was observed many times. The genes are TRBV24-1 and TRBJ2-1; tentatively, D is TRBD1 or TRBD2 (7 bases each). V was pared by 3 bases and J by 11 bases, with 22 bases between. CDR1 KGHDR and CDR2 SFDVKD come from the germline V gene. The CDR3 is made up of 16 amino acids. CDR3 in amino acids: CATSDPRQGGSDKQFF. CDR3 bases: TGTGCCACCAGTGATCCTAGGCAGGGGGGGTCGGATAAGCAGTTCTTC.

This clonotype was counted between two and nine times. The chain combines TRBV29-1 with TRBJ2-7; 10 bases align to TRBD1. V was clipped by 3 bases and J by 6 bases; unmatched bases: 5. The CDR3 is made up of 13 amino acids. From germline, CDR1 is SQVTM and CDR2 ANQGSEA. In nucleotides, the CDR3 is TGCAGCGTTGACGACCGGACAGGGGGCGAGCAGTACTTC. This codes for CSVDDRTGGEQYF.

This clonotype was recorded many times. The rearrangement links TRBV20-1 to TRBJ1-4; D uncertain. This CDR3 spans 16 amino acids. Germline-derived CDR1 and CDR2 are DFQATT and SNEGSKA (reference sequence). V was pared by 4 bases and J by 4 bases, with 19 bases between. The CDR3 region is CSAIPSYGSLNEKLFF. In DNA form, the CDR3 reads TGCAGTGCTATTCCTTCATACGGGTCCCTTAATGAAAAACTGTTTTTT.

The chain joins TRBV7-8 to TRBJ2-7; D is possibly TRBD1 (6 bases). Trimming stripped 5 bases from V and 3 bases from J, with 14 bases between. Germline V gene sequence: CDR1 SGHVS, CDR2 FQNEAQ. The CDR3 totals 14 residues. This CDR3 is CASSPRDKRYEQYF. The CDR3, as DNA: TGTGCCAGCAGCCCCCGGGACAAGCGCTACGAGCAGTACTTC.